In this sample, the clone carrying this T cell receptor (beta chain) turned up a few times. What was amplified from RNA transcripts were TCR beta CDR3 regions. First-round RT-PCR targeting the TCR CDR3 was performed with the HTBI primer set. MiXCR, run by TCRdb on the multiplex PCR reads, gives a single entry per CDR3 protein. In the table there are roughly 420,000 distinct CDR3 sequences, 15% to 18% of which are singletons. With V trimmed by 6 bases and J by 9 bases, 17 bases remained unmatched. CDR1 is KGHSH and CDR2 is LQKENI in the germline V gene. The CDR3 is 16 amino acids. The data originate from a study of T cells in Graves' hyperthyroidism and ophthalmopathy.

J is TRBJ2-1 and V is TRBV18, with TRBD2 identical over 7 bases. This receptor was obtained from a woman aged 18-29 years with Graves' hyperthyroidism. The sequenced sample consisted of blood. The chain's CDR3 is CASSPLAGEWGSEQFF. The CDR3 DNA reads as TGTGCCAGCTCCCCCCTTGCGGGAGAATGGGGTAGTGAGCAGTTCTTC.